This T cell receptor beta chain emerged from a study of a mutant IDH1 vaccine in newly diagnosed glioma. Study-level information: Eight vaccine doses were administered to patients at weeks 1, 3, 5, 7, 11, 15, 19 and 23. Following radiotherapy alone, or alongside temozolomide cycles, vaccination was started after an interval of 4-6 weeks. The sex distribution of treated patients was 62.5% male and about 38% female, with a mean age of around 40 years.

The CDR3 has 11 residues. Germline V gives CDR1 DFQATT, CDR2 SNEGSKA (reference sequence). Trimming stripped 6 bases from V and 6 bases from J, with 9 bases between. Documented time point: week 11, during vaccination. The vaccine gave 300 ug of a 20-mer mutant IDH1 peptide subcutaneously per dose. Sequencing used immunoSEQ multiplex PCR; TCRdb keeps in-frame clones, though not all of them. The sample includes about 110,000 clones, about nine tenths seen only once; the top ten take roughly 0.65%. This clone was seen a handful of times. Its antigen is as yet unknown. This chain uses TRBV20-1 with TRBJ1-5; tentative D call: TRBD1 (6 bases). Sample: PBMCs, taken from a glioma patient whose treatment included an IDH1 peptide vaccine. The receptor was derived from a woman between 45 and 60 years old with glioma. The chain's CDR3 is CSASGAQPQHF. The CDR3 nucleotides are TGCAGTGCATCAGGGGCTCAGCCCCAGCATTTT.